This is a list of T cell receptor beta chains from one sample in a study of spatial heterogeneity in lung cancer. TCRdb reprocessed the 5' RACE reads via MiXCR and lists one record per CDR3 protein. In the table there are roughly 48,000 distinct CDR3 sequences, approximately 10% of which are singletons. The sample was PBMCs, taken at surgery. All receptors come from a female donor with early-stage non-small cell lung cancer. Each CDR3 is given with its conserved first and last residue.

J | V | CDR3
TRBJ1-5 | TRBV7-2 | CASSRGGGSQPQHF
TRBJ1-4 | TRBV30 | CACPQGSHEKLFF
TRBJ2-7 | TRBV9 | CASSPIDGSYEQYF
TRBJ1-4 | TRBV4-2 | CASSQGTPAREKLFF
TRBJ1-3 | TRBV6-6 | CASSLDRGPGNTIYF
TRBJ2-3 | TRBV12-3/TRBV12-4 | CASSSAADTQYF
TRBJ2-2 | TRBV2 | CASHGGTGELFF
TRBJ2-3 | TRBV7-9 | CASSLAGGDTQYF
TRBJ2-6 | TRBV6-5 | CASSYSRGSGANVLTF
TRBJ2-2 | TRBV7-2 | CASSLALAGGPNTGELFF
TRBJ1-3 | TRBV12-3/TRBV12-4 | CASTRGSSGNTIYF
TRBJ1-1 | TRBV29-1 | CSTPGRARNTEAFF
TRBJ2-2 | TRBV19 | CASSITGAGELFF
TRBJ2-1 | TRBV7-9 | CASSPGLAGGSYNEQFF
TRBJ2-1 | TRBV7-6 | CASSPRLAGGYNEQFF
TRBJ2-5 | TRBV2 | CASSEGPQETQYF
TRBJ2-3 | TRBV28 | CASSLEGVDTQYF
TRBJ2-2 | TRBV4-3 | CASSFGVVAVRDTGELFF
TRBJ1-5 | TRBV12-3/TRBV12-4 | CASSKTDSNQPQHF
TRBJ2-4 | TRBV12-3/TRBV12-4 | CASSTTSLFSGGNIQYF
TRBJ1-1 | TRBV4-1 | CASSRDPMNTEAFF
TRBJ2-7 | TRBV7-9 | CASSSTSGGSYEQYF
TRBJ2-1 | TRBV30 | CAWRDTGSEQFF
TRBJ1-2 | TRBV3-1 | CASSRQGTMEGYTF
TRBJ2-1 | TRBV27 | CASSTGNLDYNEQFF
TRBJ2-1 | TRBV10-3 | CAIGDLKGSYNEQFF
TRBJ1-5 | TRBV5-1 | CASSLSEGSQPQHF
TRBJ1-2 | TRBV20-1 | CSAKDRAYGYTF
TRBJ1-2 | TRBV5-5 | CASSLVVVSGYGYTF
TRBJ2-1 | TRBV9 | CASSTHRGHGEQFF
TRBJ1-5 | TRBV30 | CAWSKGVGGNQPQHF
TRBJ2-7 | TRBV28 | CASADKQYF
TRBJ2-7 | TRBV10-3 | CAIGQGSYEQYF
TRBJ1-6 | TRBV7-2 | CASSLYETGGYSWNSPLHF
TRBJ2-1 | TRBV7-9 | CASSLTGTGKHEQFF
TRBJ2-3 | TRBV20-1 | CSARVEQGGQYF
TRBJ2-4 | TRBV15 | CATSREVTGWNIQYF
TRBJ1-2 | TRBV7-9 | CASSMGTGGVGYTF
TRBJ2-7 | TRBV7-2 | CASSLTVAESYEQYF
TRBJ2-3 | TRBV7-8 | CASRLAGSNTDTQYF
TRBJ2-5 | TRBV5-4 | CASSSGDSQETQYF
TRBJ2-1 | TRBV3-1 | CASSSYRTLDINEQFF
TRBJ2-1 | TRBV28 | CASSRAGGPHNEQFF
TRBJ1-2 | TRBV7-2 | CASSWGAGQGYGYTF